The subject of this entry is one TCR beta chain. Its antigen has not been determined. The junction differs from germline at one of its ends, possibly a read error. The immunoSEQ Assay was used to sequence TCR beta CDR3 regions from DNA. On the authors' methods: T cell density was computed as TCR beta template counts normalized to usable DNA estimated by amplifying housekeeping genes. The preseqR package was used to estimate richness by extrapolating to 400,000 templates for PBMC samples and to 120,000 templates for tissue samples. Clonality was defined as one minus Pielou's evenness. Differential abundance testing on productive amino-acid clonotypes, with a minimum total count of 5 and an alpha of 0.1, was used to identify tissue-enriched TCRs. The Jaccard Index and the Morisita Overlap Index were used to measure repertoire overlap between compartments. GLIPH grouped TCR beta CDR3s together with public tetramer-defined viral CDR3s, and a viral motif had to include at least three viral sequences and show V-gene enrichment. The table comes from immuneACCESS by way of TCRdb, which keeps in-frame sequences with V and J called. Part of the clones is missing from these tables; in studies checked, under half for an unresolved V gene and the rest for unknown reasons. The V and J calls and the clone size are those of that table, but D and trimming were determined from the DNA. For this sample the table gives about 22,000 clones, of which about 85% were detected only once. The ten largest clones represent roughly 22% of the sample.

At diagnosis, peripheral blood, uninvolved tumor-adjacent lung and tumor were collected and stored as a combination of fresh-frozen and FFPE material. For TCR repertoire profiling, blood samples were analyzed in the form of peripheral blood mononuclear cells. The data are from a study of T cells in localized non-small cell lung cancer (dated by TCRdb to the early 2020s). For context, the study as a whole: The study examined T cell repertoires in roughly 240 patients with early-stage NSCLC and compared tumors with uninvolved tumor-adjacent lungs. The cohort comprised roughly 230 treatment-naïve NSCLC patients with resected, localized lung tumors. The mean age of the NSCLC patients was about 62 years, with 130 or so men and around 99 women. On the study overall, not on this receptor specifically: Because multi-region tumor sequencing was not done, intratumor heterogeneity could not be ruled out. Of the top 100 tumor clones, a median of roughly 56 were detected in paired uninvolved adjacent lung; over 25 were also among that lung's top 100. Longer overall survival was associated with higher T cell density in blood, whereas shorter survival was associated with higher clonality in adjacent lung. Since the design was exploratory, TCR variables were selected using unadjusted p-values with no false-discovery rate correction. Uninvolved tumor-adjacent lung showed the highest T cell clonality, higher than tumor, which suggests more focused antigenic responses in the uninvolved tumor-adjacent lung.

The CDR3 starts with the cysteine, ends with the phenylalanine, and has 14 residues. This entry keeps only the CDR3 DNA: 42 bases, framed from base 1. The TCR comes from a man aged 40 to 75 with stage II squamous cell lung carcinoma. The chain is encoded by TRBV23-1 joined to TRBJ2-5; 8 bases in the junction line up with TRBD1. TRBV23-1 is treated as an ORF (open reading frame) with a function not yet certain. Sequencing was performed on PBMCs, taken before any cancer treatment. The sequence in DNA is TGCGCCAGCCAAACGACAGGGGATCAAGAGGCCCAGTACTTC. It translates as CASQTTGDQEAQYF.